The T cell receptor beta chain under discussion was sequenced for a study of cytomegalovirus exposure and HLA in healthy donors. Trimming left V 4 bases short and J 4 bases short, with 14 bases between. This CDR3 region has 14 residues. CDR1 and CDR2 from the germline V gene are SGHNT and YYREEE (reference sequence). 60 Vbeta and 13 Jbeta primers were used in PCR. Some clones are missing from TCRdb's copy, which holds only in-frame ones; the method was immunoSEQ multiplex PCR. This sample has a few hundred thousand clones, with 75% to 85% found just once. The specimen sequenced was PBMCs. This chain links TRBV5-4 with TRBJ1-1; D perhaps matches TRBD1 (5 bases). This receptor was taken from a woman aged 55-69 years in good health and CMV-seropositive. The DNA of the CDR3 is TGTGCCAGCAGCAGGGGAAACGGCGGCACTGAAGCTTTCTTT. Its protein is CASSRGNGGTEAFF.